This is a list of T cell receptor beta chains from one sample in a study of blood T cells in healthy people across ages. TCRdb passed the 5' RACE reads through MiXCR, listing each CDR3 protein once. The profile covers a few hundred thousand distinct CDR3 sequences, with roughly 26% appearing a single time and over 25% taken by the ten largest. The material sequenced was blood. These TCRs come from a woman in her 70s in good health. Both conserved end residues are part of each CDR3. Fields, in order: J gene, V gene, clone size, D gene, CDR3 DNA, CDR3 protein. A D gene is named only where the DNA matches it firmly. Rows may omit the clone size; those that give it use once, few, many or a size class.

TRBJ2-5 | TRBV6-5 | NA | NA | TGTGCCGGCAGTTACCAACAGGAGAGGGGGACCCAGTACTTC | CAGSYQQERGTQYF
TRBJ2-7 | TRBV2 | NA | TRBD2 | TGTGCCAGCAGTGCAAATGTCGGGGGAGGGTTGAACGAGCAGTACTTC | CASSANVGGGLNEQYF
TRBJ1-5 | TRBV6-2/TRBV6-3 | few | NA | TGTGCCAGCAGTTTAAGGGGAGGTAATCAGCCCCAGCATTTT | CASSLRGGNQPQHF
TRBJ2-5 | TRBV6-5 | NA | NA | TGTGCCAGCAGTTCTATTCAGGGGACCCAAGAGACCCAGTACTTC | CASSSIQGTQETQYF
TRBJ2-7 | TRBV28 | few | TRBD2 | TGTGCCAGCAGCTCCCCCACGACTAGCGGGAGGCGATACGAGCAGTACTTC | CASSSPTTSGRRYEQYF
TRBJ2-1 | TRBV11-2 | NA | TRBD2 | TGTGCCAGCAGCATTGGGAGCGGGGGGGCCCCAGGCAATGAGCAGTTCTTC | CASSIGSGGAPGNEQFF
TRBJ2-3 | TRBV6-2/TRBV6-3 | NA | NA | TGTGCCAGCAGTTACAACGGAGCCCCGACCCTTACAGATACGCAGTATTTT | CASSYNGAPTLTDTQYF
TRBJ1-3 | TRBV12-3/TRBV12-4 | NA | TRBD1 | TGTGCCAGCAGTTTGGGGACAGGGATCAACACCATATATTTT | CASSLGTGINTIYF
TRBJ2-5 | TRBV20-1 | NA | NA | TGCAGTGCTATATATCCCAGTCAAGAGACCCAGTACTTC | CSAIYPSQETQYF
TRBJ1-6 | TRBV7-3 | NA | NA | TGTGCCAGCAGCTCTTCCCCCCGGGGGAGAGGTTCACCCCTCCACTTT | CASSSSPRGRGSPLHF
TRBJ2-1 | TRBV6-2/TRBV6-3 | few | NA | TGTGCCAGCAGCCCTCGGACGGCCGGACTTTTCAATGAGCAGTTCTTC | CASSPRTAGLFNEQFF
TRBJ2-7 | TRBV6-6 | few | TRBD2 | TGTGCCAGTAACTCAGCGGGAAGCTCCTACGCGCAGTACTTC | CASNSAGSSYAQYF
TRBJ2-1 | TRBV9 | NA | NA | TGTGCCAGCAGCGGGCACCACAGGTCCTACAATGAGCAGTTCTTC | CASSGHHRSYNEQFF
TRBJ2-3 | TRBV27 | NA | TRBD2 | TGTGCCAGCAGCCGAGCCGGGACTAGCGGAGCAGATACGCAGTATTTT | CASSRAGTSGADTQYF
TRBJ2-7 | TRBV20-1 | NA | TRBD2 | TGCAGTGCAACCACTAGCGGGAGTGGCTACGAGCAGTACTTC | CSATTSGSGYEQYF
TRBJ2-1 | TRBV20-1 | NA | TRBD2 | TGCAGTGCCATGGGCCGACTAGCGGGAGGCCATGAGCAGTTCTTC | CSAMGRLAGGHEQFF
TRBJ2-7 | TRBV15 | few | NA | TGTGCCACCAGCAGAGATCCAGGGGACGAGCAGTACTTC | CATSRDPGDEQYF
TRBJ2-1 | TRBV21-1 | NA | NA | TGTGCCACCGGGGGCGGGCGGTCCTACAATGAGCAGTTCTTC | CATGGGRSYNEQFF
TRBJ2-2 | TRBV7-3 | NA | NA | TGTGCCAGCACGATCGACGTGGGGGGTCCCGGGGAGCTGTTTTTT | CASTIDVGGPGELFF
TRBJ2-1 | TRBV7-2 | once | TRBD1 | TGTGCCAGCAGCTTAGGTGGGGGACAGCCTTACAATGAGCAGTTCTTC | CASSLGGGQPYNEQFF
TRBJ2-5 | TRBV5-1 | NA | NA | TGCGCCAGCAGCTTGGAGGCAGGAACGAAAGAGACCCAGTACTTC | CASSLEAGTKETQYF
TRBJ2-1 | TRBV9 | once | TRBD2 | TGTGCCAGCAGCGTAGCGGGAGGAGTCTCGGACTACAATGAGCAGTTCTTC | CASSVAGGVSDYNEQFF
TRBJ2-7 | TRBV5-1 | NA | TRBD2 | TGCGCCAGCAGCGTAGCGGGGGACTCCTACGAGCAGTACTTC | CASSVAGDSYEQYF
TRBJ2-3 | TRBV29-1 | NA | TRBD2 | TGCAGCGTTGAGCCGGCTAGCGGGAGAGGCAGGAGGGCAGATACGCAGTATTTT | CSVEPASGRGRRADTQYF
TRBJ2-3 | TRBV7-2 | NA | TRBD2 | TGTGCCAGCAGCTTATCACTAGCGGGAGAAGGAGATACGCAGTATTTT | CASSLSLAGEGDTQYF
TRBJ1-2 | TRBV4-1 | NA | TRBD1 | TGCGCCAGCAGCCAAGATTGGGGAGGGGGCCGGGGTGGCTACACCTTC | CASSQDWGGGRGGYTF